The TCR beta chain under discussion was sequenced for a study of T cell repertoires in cytomegalovirus infection. This CDR3 spans 16 amino acids. CDR1 is SEHNR and CDR2 is FQNEAQ in the germline V gene (reference sequence). Trimming shortened V by 1 base and J by 6 bases, and 16 bases separated the two germline ends. TCRdb analysed the reads with MiXCR anew, one entry per CDR3 protein. The sample has approximately 590,000 distinct CDR3 sequences, under 45% seen once. This clonotype was observed a handful of times. Its antigen is undetermined. The chain uses TRBV7-9 and TRBJ2-1; D uncertain. The source material was cultured PBMCs, sampled from culture after CMV antigen stimulation. This clonotype was sampled from a human donor in good health (CMV status not recorded). Some clones in this sample may be carry-over from other donors' samples. The CDR3 DNA follows: TGTGCCAGCAGCTTAGGTTCTGGAGAGACCTCCAATGAGCAGTTCTTC. The encoded protein is CASSLGSGETSNEQFF.